This entry is about one T cell receptor beta chain. The data originate from a study of blood T cell repertoires in COVID-19. Whole-study context: Specimens from acute and convalescent COVID-19 originated in the United States, Italy and Spain.

Using immunoSEQ multiplex PCR, the repertoire was profiled, and TCRdb retains in-frame clones only, with some absent. The data contain some 60,000 clones, about 90% of them singletons. This CDR3 is built from 15 residues. V lost 6 bases and J 4 bases, leaving 18 bases between the germline ends. Per germline, CDR1 MNHEY and CDR2 SVGAGI. Sequencing was performed on peripheral blood. The gene calls are TRBV6-5 and TRBJ1-2, with D perhaps matching TRBD1 (6 bases). This clonotype originated in a man aged 55-75 years with acute or convalescent COVID-19. CDR3 amino acids: CASSNVGGASYGYTF. DNA of the CDR3: TGTGCCAGCAGCAACGTAGGGGGTGCCTCCTATGGCTACACCTTC.